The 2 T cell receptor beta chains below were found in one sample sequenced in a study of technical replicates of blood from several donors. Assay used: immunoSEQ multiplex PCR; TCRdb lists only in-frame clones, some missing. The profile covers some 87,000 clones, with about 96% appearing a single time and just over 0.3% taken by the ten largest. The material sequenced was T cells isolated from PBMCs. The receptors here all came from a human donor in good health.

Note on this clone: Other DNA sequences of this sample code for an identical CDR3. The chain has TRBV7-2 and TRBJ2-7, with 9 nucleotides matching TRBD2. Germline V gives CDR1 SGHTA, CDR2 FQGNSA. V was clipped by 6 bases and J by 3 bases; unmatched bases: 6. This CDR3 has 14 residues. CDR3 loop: CASSLSGGSYEQYF. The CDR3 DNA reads TGTGCCAGCAGTTTAAGCGGGGGGAGCTACGAGCAGTACTTC.

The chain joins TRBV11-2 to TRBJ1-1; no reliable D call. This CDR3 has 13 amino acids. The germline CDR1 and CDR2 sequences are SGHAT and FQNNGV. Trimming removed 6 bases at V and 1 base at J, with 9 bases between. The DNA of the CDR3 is TGTGCCAGCAGAAAACCAGGGAACACTGAAGCTTTCTTT. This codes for CASRKPGNTEAFF.